These T cell receptor beta chains were read from a single sample in a study of blood T cell repertoires in COVID-19. The table came from immunoSEQ multiplex PCR; TCRdb's copy has only in-frame clones and leaves some out. The sample carries under 45,000 clones, roughly 88% recorded once. Sequencing used peripheral blood. These receptor sequences come from a middle-aged woman with acute or convalescent COVID-19. CDR3s include the opening cysteine and the closing phenylalanine or tryptophan. The D gene is left open where the match is weak. The size field is filled for only some rows; it gives once, few, many or a size class.

V gene: TRBV27; clone size: .; D gene: .; J gene: TRBJ1-5; CDR3 DNA: TGTGCCAGCAGTTTACCCCCAGGGCCCCAGCATTTT; CDR3 protein: CASSLPPGPQHF
V gene: TRBV5-6; clone size: .; D gene: TRBD2; J gene: TRBJ2-7; CDR3 DNA: TGTGCCAGCAGCTTGTCGAGAAGCGGGGACTCCTACGAGCAGTACTTC; CDR3 protein: CASSLSRSGDSYEQYF
V gene: TRBV28; clone size: .; D gene: .; J gene: TRBJ1-1; CDR3 DNA: TGTGCCAGCAGTTTACATTTGCGACAGCTGAACACTGAAGCTTTCTTT; CDR3 protein: CASSLHLRQLNTEAFF
V gene: TRBV19; clone size: once; D gene: .; J gene: TRBJ1-6; CDR3 DNA: TGTGCCAGTAGTATACCCCTACAGGGAAGGAATTCACCCCTCCACTTT; CDR3 protein: CASSIPLQGRNSPLHF
V gene: TRBV6-1; clone size: .; D gene: .; J gene: TRBJ2-3; CDR3 DNA: TGTGCCAGCAGTGATGGGGTTCAAGGGGGCACAGATACGCAGTATTTT; CDR3 protein: CASSDGVQGGTDTQYF
V gene: TRBV10-3; clone size: .; D gene: TRBD2; J gene: TRBJ2-3; CDR3 DNA: TGTGCCATCAGTGAGTCGTGGACTAGCGGGGTATCCACAGATACGCAGTATTTT; CDR3 protein: CAISESWTSGVSTDTQYF
V gene: TRBV7-3; clone size: .; D gene: .; J gene: TRBJ2-3; CDR3 DNA: TGTGCCAGCAGCTTAACGGAGGGCGGGACAGATACGCAGTATTTT; CDR3 protein: CASSLTEGGTDTQYF
V gene: TRBV27; clone size: .; D gene: .; J gene: TRBJ1-6; CDR3 DNA: TGTGCCAGCAGTCTATGGAGCTCCTATAATTCACCCCTCCACTTT; CDR3 protein: CASSLWSSYNSPLHF
V gene: TRBV5-1; clone size: .; D gene: TRBD2; J gene: TRBJ2-3; CDR3 DNA: TGCGCCAGCAGCTCCTTGGCTAGCGGGGACACAGATACGCAGTATTTT; CDR3 protein: CASSSLASGDTDTQYF
V gene: TRBV6-2/TRBV6-3; clone size: .; D gene: TRBD1; J gene: TRBJ2-1; CDR3 DNA: TGTGCCAGCAGTTACTTACAGGGGTCTAATGAGCAGTTCTTC; CDR3 protein: CASSYLQGSNEQFF
V gene: TRBV9; clone size: .; D gene: TRBD1; J gene: TRBJ1-3; CDR3 DNA: TGTGCCAGCAGCGTAGGAGGGGGCTTCTCTGGAAACACCATATATTTT; CDR3 protein: CASSVGGGFSGNTIYF
V gene: TRBV4-1; clone size: .; D gene: TRBD1; J gene: TRBJ2-7; CDR3 DNA: TGCGCCAGCAGCCAAGATCTTTTCTCCGGACAGGGGGCGGACTACGAGCAGTACTTC; CDR3 protein: CASSQDLFSGQGADYEQYF
V gene: TRBV7-9; clone size: .; D gene: .; J gene: TRBJ2-2; CDR3 DNA: TGTGCCAGCAGCTTTATCCCAGGTACCGGGGAGCTGTTTTTT; CDR3 protein: CASSFIPGTGELFF
V gene: TRBV25-1; clone size: .; D gene: TRBD2; J gene: TRBJ2-5; CDR3 DNA: TGTGCCAGCAGCCGACTAGCCGGGGGATCAGAGACCCAGTACTTC; CDR3 protein: CASSRLAGGSETQYF
V gene: TRBV7-9; clone size: once; D gene: TRBD1; J gene: TRBJ1-1; CDR3 DNA: TGTGCCAGCAGCTTACAGCTCCCGGGACAGGGAAGAACTGAAGCTTTCTTT; CDR3 protein: CASSLQLPGQGRTEAFF
V gene: TRBV7-7; clone size: once; D gene: .; J gene: TRBJ1-1; CDR3 DNA: TGTGCTAGCAGCTTAGACAGGAACACTGAAGCTTTCTTT; CDR3 protein: CASSLDRNTEAFF
V gene: TRBV27; clone size: .; D gene: TRBD2; J gene: TRBJ2-4; CDR3 DNA: TGTGCCAGCAGTTTGCAGCGGGGGGCCCCTCGGGGCAAAAACATTCAGTACTTC; CDR3 protein: CASSLQRGAPRGKNIQYF
V gene: TRBV3-1/TRBV3-2; clone size: .; D gene: .; J gene: TRBJ2-1; CDR3 DNA: TGTGCCAGCAGCCCCTCCGGTCCCAATGAGCAGTTCTTC; CDR3 protein: CASSPSGPNEQFF
V gene: TRBV12-3/TRBV12-4; clone size: .; D gene: .; J gene: TRBJ2-1; CDR3 DNA: TGTGCCAGTCAATCCGGTGAGCAGTTCTTC; CDR3 protein: CASQSGEQFF
V gene: TRBV18; clone size: .; D gene: .; J gene: TRBJ1-3; CDR3 DNA: TGTGCCAGCTCACCAATCCTGAGGTCTGGAAACACCATATATTTT; CDR3 protein: CASSPILRSGNTIYF
V gene: TRBV6-4; clone size: few; D gene: .; J gene: TRBJ2-2; CDR3 DNA: TGTGCCAGCAGTGCCGGGACGGACAGAAGCTCCGGGGAGCTGTTTTTT; CDR3 protein: CASSAGTDRSSGELFF
V gene: TRBV18; clone size: .; D gene: .; J gene: TRBJ1-3; CDR3 DNA: TGTGCCAGCTCACCTAGCGGACGACGCTCTGGAAACACCATATATTTT; CDR3 protein: CASSPSGRRSGNTIYF
V gene: TRBV28; clone size: once; D gene: .; J gene: TRBJ2-1; CDR3 DNA: TGTGCCAGCAGTTTTTCTTTAGTCGGCGGTCAACGGGGCAATGAGCAGTTCTTC; CDR3 protein: CASSFSLVGGQRGNEQFF
V gene: TRBV16; clone size: .; D gene: .; J gene: TRBJ1-5; CDR3 DNA: TGTGCCAGCAGCCAATCAGGGGGTGGCAATCAGCCCCAGCATTTT; CDR3 protein: CASSQSGGGNQPQHF
V gene: TRBV30; clone size: .; D gene: .; J gene: TRBJ1-2; CDR3 DNA: TGTGCCTGGAGTTACCAGGGCTACGGCTACACCTTC; CDR3 protein: CAWSYQGYGYTF
V gene: TRBV7-3; clone size: .; D gene: .; J gene: TRBJ1-1; CDR3 DNA: TGTGCCAGCAGCTTAACGGGCTTGGAAACTGAAGCTTTCTTT; CDR3 protein: CASSLTGLETEAFF
V gene: TRBV9; clone size: .; D gene: .; J gene: TRBJ1-1; CDR3 DNA: TGTGCCAGCAGCCCTAGTGGGGGAGGTGGCACTGAAGCTTTCTTT; CDR3 protein: CASSPSGGGGTEAFF
V gene: TRBV19; clone size: .; D gene: .; J gene: TRBJ2-6; CDR3 DNA: TGTGCCAGTATTTACAGGGCGGCGGGCTCTGGGGCCAACGTCCTGACTTTC; CDR3 protein: CASIYRAAGSGANVLTF
V gene: TRBV9; clone size: once; D gene: .; J gene: TRBJ1-2; CDR3 DNA: TGTGCCAGCAGCGTAGCTAGCAGGGGCCCATTCGGCTACACCTTC; CDR3 protein: CASSVASRGPFGYTF
V gene: TRBV6-6; clone size: .; D gene: .; J gene: TRBJ2-5; CDR3 DNA: TGTGCCAGCAGCATGGACAGATCACATCAAGAGACCCAGTACTTC; CDR3 protein: CASSMDRSHQETQYF
V gene: TRBV30; clone size: .; D gene: .; J gene: TRBJ1-1; CDR3 DNA: TGTGCCTGGAGTGTGACAGGCCGAAACACTGAAGCTTTCTTT; CDR3 protein: CAWSVTGRNTEAFF
V gene: TRBV2; clone size: .; D gene: TRBD1; J gene: TRBJ1-4; CDR3 DNA: TGTGCCAGCAGGGGACAGGGGGGAGAAAAACTGTTTTTT; CDR3 protein: CASRGQGGEKLFF
V gene: TRBV7-2; clone size: .; D gene: .; J gene: TRBJ1-1; CDR3 DNA: TGTGCCAGCAGCTCCCAGGGGAGTAGAACTGAAGCTTTCTTT; CDR3 protein: CASSSQGSRTEAFF
V gene: TRBV29-1; clone size: .; D gene: TRBD2; J gene: TRBJ2-1; CDR3 DNA: TGCAGCGTTGAACTGGCTGAACCCCTCGGTAGCGGGGGGCCGTTGTCCGGGAATGAGCAGTTCTTC; CDR3 protein: CSVELAEPLGSGGPLSGNEQFF
V gene: TRBV2; clone size: .; D gene: .; J gene: TRBJ1-2; CDR3 DNA: TGTGCCAGCAGTGAAACGCGGGACTCCTTCTATGGCTACACCTTC; CDR3 protein: CASSETRDSFYGYTF
V gene: TRBV7-7; clone size: .; D gene: TRBD1; J gene: TRBJ2-1; CDR3 DNA: TGTGCCAGCAGCCCCTCGGGACAGGGGTGGAACGAGCAGTTCTTC; CDR3 protein: CASSPSGQGWNEQFF
V gene: TRBV9; clone size: once; D gene: TRBD2; J gene: TRBJ2-3; CDR3 DNA: TGTGCCAGCAGCGTAGCTTTAGCGGGAGTCACAGATACGCAGTATTTT; CDR3 protein: CASSVALAGVTDTQYF
V gene: TRBV7-8; clone size: few; D gene: TRBD2; J gene: TRBJ2-1; CDR3 DNA: TGTGCCAGCAGCTTAGCAGGTAGCGGGAGGGTTAGGAATGAGCAGTTCTTC; CDR3 protein: CASSLAGSGRVRNEQFF
V gene: TRBV30; clone size: .; D gene: .; J gene: TRBJ2-1; CDR3 DNA: TGTGCCTGGGGTCGACACTCGAACTCCTACAATGAGCAGTTCTTC; CDR3 protein: CAWGRHSNSYNEQFF
V gene: TRBV7-8; clone size: few; D gene: TRBD1; J gene: TRBJ1-1; CDR3 DNA: TGTGCCAGCAGCTTAGAGACAGGGGACACTGAAGCTTTCTTT; CDR3 protein: CASSLETGDTEAFF
V gene: TRBV3-1/TRBV3-2; clone size: .; D gene: .; J gene: TRBJ1-1; CDR3 DNA: TGTGCCAGCAGCCAGAAGAGCGGACAGGAAGCTTTCTTT; CDR3 protein: CASSQKSGQEAFF
V gene: TRBV28; clone size: .; D gene: TRBD1; J gene: TRBJ2-7; CDR3 DNA: TGTGCCAGCAGTTTCCCTACGGGACAGGGTCGGTACGAGCAGTACTTC; CDR3 protein: CASSFPTGQGRYEQYF
V gene: TRBV28; clone size: once; D gene: TRBD2; J gene: TRBJ2-3; CDR3 DNA: TGTGCCAGCAGTTTACGGGGGGTAAGCACAGATACGCAGTATTTT; CDR3 protein: CASSLRGVSTDTQYF
V gene: TRBV30; clone size: once; D gene: .; J gene: TRBJ2-3; CDR3 DNA: TGTGCCTGGAACCCTCGGGTAGATACGCAGTATTTT; CDR3 protein: CAWNPRVDTQYF
V gene: TRBV7-2; clone size: .; D gene: TRBD1; J gene: TRBJ2-2; CDR3 DNA: TGTGCCAGCAGTTTCACCGGGACAGGGGTCGGCGGGGAGCTGTTTTTT; CDR3 protein: CASSFTGTGVGGELFF
V gene: TRBV29-1; clone size: .; D gene: .; J gene: TRBJ1-1; CDR3 DNA: TGCAGCGTTGAACGGGGAGGCACTGAAGCTTTCTTT; CDR3 protein: CSVERGGTEAFF
V gene: TRBV27; clone size: .; D gene: TRBD1; J gene: TRBJ1-6; CDR3 DNA: TGTGCCAGCAGTTCAAGACAGGGGCATTCACCCCTCCACTTT; CDR3 protein: CASSSRQGHSPLHF
V gene: TRBV11-2; clone size: .; D gene: .; J gene: TRBJ2-3; CDR3 DNA: TGTGCCAGCAGCTTAGATCGAGCAGGGGGCACAGATACGCAGTATTTT; CDR3 protein: CASSLDRAGGTDTQYF
V gene: TRBV4-1; clone size: .; D gene: TRBD1; J gene: TRBJ2-7; CDR3 DNA: TGCGCCAGCAGCCGAGAGACAGGGACCCCTTACGAGCAGTACTTC; CDR3 protein: CASSRETGTPYEQYF
V gene: TRBV28; clone size: .; D gene: TRBD1; J gene: TRBJ1-2; CDR3 DNA: TGTGCCAGCAACTCCGGGACAGGGGCTAAGTATGGCTACACCTTC; CDR3 protein: CASNSGTGAKYGYTF
V gene: TRBV7-2; clone size: .; D gene: TRBD1; J gene: TRBJ2-7; CDR3 DNA: TGTGCCAGCGGTGAAGGGACAGGGGGAGGATACGAGCAGTACTTC; CDR3 protein: CASGEGTGGGYEQYF
V gene: TRBV7-9; clone size: .; D gene: .; J gene: TRBJ2-7; CDR3 DNA: TGTGCCAGCAGCTTATTTGCAGGGGTCAACGAGCAGTACTTC; CDR3 protein: CASSLFAGVNEQYF
V gene: TRBV5-4; clone size: .; D gene: TRBD2; J gene: TRBJ2-7; CDR3 DNA: TGTGCCAGCAGCTCCGCGAGCGGGGTCTCCTACGAGCAGTACTTC; CDR3 protein: CASSSASGVSYEQYF